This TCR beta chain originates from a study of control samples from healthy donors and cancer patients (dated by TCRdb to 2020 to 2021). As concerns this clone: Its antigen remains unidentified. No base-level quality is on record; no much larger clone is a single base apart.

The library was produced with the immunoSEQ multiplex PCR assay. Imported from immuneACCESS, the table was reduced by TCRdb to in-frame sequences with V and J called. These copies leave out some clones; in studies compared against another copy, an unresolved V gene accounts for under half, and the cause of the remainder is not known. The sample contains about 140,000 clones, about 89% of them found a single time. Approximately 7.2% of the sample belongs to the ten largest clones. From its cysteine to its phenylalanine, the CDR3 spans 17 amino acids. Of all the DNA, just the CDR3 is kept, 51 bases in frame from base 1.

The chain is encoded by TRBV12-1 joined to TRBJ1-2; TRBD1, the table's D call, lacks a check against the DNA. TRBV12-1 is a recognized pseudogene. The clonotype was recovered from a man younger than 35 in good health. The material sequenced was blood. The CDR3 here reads CASSVMGLTGARYGYTF. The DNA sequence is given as TGTGCCAGCAGCGTGATGGGGCTGACAGGCGCCCGCTATGGCTACACCTTC.